Below, 13 T cell receptor beta chains from the same sample are listed, as sequenced in a study of control samples from healthy donors and cancer patients. The protocol was immunoSEQ multiplex PCR, while the TCRdb copy is restricted to in-frame clones and leaves out a portion. Here the sample spans roughly 45,000 clones, 80% to 90% being singletons. Sequencing was done on a sample of PBMCs. Receptor source: a woman aged 50 to 60 with lung cancer.

The gene calls are TRBV27 and TRBJ2-5; possible D gene TRBD2, 5 bases. Germline CDR1 and CDR2: MNHEY and SMNVEV (reference sequence). The CDR3 consists of 19 residues. With 8 bases removed from V and 0 bases from J, the gap between germline ends came to 28 bases. The CDR3 sequence is CASGREITGGGKYQETQYF. The CDR3 DNA follows: TGTGCCAGCGGTCGGGAAATAACCGGAGGAGGAAAGTACCAAGAGACCCAGTACTTC.

The count of this clone is one. V usage is TRBV10-1 and J usage is TRBJ2-1, with 12 bases lining up with TRBD2. Germline V gene lookup returns CDR1 WNHNN and CDR2 SYGVQD (reference sequence). J lost 7 bases, V lost 0 bases, and 7 bases had no gene match. The CDR3 loop spans 17 amino acids. The CDR3 sequence is CASSESPLAGGQNEQFF. CDR3 bases: TGCGCCAGCAGTGAGTCCCCCCTAGCGGGGGGGCAGAATGAGCAGTTCTTC.

In DNA, the CDR3 is TGCGCCAGCAGCCATCGGGGAAGGAATGAAAAACTGTTTTTT. As protein: CASSHRGRNEKLFF. The rearrangement links TRBV4-3 to TRBJ1-4, with D unresolved. The CDR3 is 14 residues long. In germline, CDR1 is LGHNA, CDR2 YSLEER. Trimming stripped 3 bases from V and 5 bases from J, with 10 bases between.

The chain employs TRBV5-8 and TRBJ1-1; D gene ambiguous. The CDR3 has 13 residues. With 2 bases removed from V and 5 bases from J, the gap between germline ends came to 10 bases. CDR1 is SGHTS, CDR2 YDEGEE, per germline. The CDR3: CASSFSPGTEAFF. The CDR3 DNA is TGTGCCAGCAGCTTCAGTCCGGGTACTGAAGCTTTCTTT.

This clone has only one observation. J is TRBJ2-5 and V is TRBV7-9; D not resolved. The CDR3 is made up of 11 amino acids. V was trimmed by 4 bases and J by 3 bases, leaving 3 bases between them. Germline CDR1 and CDR2: SEHNR and FQNEAQ (reference sequence). The CDR3 DNA reads TGTGCCAGCAGCTACAAAGAGACCCAGTACTTC. This translates into CASSYKETQYF.

This rearrangement joins TRBV5-5 to TRBJ1-5; 7 bases align to TRBD1. The trim removed 4 bases at V and 5 bases at J, leaving 6 bases unmatched. The CDR3 has 14 residues. Germline V lookup: CDR1 SGHKS, CDR2 YYEKEE (reference sequence). CDR3 in DNA: TGTGCCAGCAGCCGGACAGGAATTGATCAGCCCCAGCATTTT. Protein sequence: CASSRTGIDQPQHF.

This clone appeared a few times. The chain combines TRBV6-5 with TRBJ2-7; D unclear. The germline V and J ends were trimmed by 0 bases and 3 bases, with 9 bases remaining between them. Germline CDR1 MNHEY, CDR2 SVGAGI. The CDR3 sequence is 14 residues long. The CDR3 DNA sequence: TGTGCCAGCAGTTACTCGGGCAGCAACTACGAGCAGTACTTC. Amino acid sequence: CASSYSGSNYEQYF.

This chain uses TRBV19 with TRBJ1-1; D is uncertain. The CDR3 length is 16 residues. V was cut by 4 bases and J by 0 bases, with 15 bases left in between. Germline CDR1 LNHDA, CDR2 SQIVND (reference sequence). Written as DNA, the CDR3 is TGTGCCAGTAGTAGCCCGCCTCCAACACTGAACACTGAAGCTTTCTTT. This sequence encodes CASSSPPPTLNTEAFF. The variable domain in full, completed from reference TRBV19 and TRBJ1-1, reads DGGITQSPKYLFRKEGQNVTLSCEQNLNHDAMYWYRQDPGQGLRLIYYSQIVNDFQKGDIAEGYSVSREKKESFPLTVTSAQKNPTAFYLCASSSPPPTLNTEAFFGQGTRLTVV.

The rearrangement joins TRBV6-2 or TRBV6-3 to TRBJ1-1, with a weak D call TRBD1 (5 bases). V dropped 6 bases and J dropped 4 bases, with 9 bases sitting between them. In germline, CDR1 is MNHEY, CDR2 SVGEGT. This CDR3 spans 12 amino acids. CDR3 bases: TGTGCCAGCAGCCAGGGTCCCACTGAAGCTTTCTTT. Its protein product is CASSQGPTEAFF.

The chain employs TRBV6-2 or TRBV6-3 and TRBJ2-2; no clear D. V lost 2 bases to trimming and J lost 1 base, with 5 bases between them. Germline lookup yields CDR1 MNHEY and CDR2 SVGEGT. There are 14 residues in the CDR3. The CDR3 loop reads CASSYGMNTGELFF. The DNA for the CDR3 is TGTGCCAGCAGTTACGGGATGAACACCGGGGAGCTGTTTTTT.

V gene TRBV19 combines with J gene TRBJ1-5; TRBD1 is a possible D gene (5 bases). The V end was cut by 7 bases, the J end by 7 bases, with 17 bases between. CDR3 length equals 14 residues. The germline CDR1 and CDR2 sequences are LNHDA and SQIVND (reference sequence). CDR3 protein: CASNPGGWGQPQHF. CDR3 coding DNA: TGTGCCAGTAATCCGGGGGGGTGGGGACAGCCCCAGCATTTT.

The rearrangement uses TRBV5-1 and TRBJ2-3; 9 nucleotides align to TRBD2. Germline loops: CDR1 SGHRS, CDR2 YFSETQ. The CDR3 covers 16 residues. V lost 4 bases and J lost 6; bases outside the gene matches: 12. In DNA form, the CDR3 reads TGCGCCAGCAGCACTAGGCCCGGCGGGGGGGCCGATACGCAGTATTTT. Amino acids: CASSTRPGGGADTQYF.

The CDR3 spells CASKGRGDNEQFF. CDR3 DNA: TGTGCCAGCAAAGGCAGGGGTGACAATGAGCAGTTCTTC. This sequence joins TRBV12-3 or TRBV12-4 and TRBJ2-1; a possible D gene is TRBD1 (6 bases). The CDR3 has 13 residues. Trimming cost V 7 bases and J 5 bases, with 12 bases left between them.